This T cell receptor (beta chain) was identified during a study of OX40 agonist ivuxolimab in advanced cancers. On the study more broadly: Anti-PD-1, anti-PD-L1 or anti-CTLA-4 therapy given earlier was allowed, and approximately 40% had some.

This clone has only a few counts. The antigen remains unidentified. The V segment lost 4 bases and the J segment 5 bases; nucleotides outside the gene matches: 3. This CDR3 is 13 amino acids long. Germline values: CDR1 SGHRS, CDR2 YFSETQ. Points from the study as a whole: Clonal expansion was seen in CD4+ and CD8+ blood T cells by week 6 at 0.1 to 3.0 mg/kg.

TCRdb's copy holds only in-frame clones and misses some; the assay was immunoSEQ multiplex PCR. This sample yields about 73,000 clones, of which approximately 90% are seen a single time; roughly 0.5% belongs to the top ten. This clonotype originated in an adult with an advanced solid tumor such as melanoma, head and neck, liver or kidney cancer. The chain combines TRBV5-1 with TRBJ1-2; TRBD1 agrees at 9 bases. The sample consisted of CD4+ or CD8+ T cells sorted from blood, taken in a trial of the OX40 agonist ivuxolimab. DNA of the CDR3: TGCGCCAGCAGCCCGACAGGGGGGTATGGCTACACCTTC. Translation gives CASSPTGGYGYTF.